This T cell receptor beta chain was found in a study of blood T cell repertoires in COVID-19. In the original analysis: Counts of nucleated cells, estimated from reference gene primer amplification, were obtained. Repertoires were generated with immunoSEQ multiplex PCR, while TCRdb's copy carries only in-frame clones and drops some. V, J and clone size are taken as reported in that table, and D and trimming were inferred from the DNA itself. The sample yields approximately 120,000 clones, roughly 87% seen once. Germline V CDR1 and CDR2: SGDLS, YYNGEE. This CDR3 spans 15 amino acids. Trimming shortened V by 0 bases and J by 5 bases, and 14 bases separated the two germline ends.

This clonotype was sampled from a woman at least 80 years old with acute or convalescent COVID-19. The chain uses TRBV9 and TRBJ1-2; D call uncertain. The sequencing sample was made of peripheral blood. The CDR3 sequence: CASSVGPATDYGYTF. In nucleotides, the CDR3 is TGTGCCAGCAGCGTAGGGCCCGCCACCGATTATGGCTACACCTTC.